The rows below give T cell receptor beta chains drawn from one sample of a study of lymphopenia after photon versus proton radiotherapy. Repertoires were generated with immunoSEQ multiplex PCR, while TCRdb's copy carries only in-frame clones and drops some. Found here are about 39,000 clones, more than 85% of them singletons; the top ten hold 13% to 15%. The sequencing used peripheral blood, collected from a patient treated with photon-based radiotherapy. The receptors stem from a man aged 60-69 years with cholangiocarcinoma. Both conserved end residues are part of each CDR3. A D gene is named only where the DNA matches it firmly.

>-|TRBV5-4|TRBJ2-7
TGTGCCAGCAGCTTGACAGGCTCCTACGAGCAGTACTTC
CASSLTGSYEQYF
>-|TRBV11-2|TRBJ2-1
TGTGCCAGCACGTCCGGGAACTACAATGAGCAGTTCTTC
CASTSGNYNEQFF
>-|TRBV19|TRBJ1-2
TGTGCCAGTAGTTTAGGGCCTAACTATGGCTACACCTTC
CASSLGPNYGYTF
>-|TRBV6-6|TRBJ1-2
TGTGCCAGCAGTTACTCCGGGGTGGGATATGGCTACACCTTC
CASSYSGVGYGYTF
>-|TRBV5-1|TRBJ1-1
TGCGCCAGCAGCTTGCAGGGTTTGAGGACTGAAGCTTTCTTT
CASSLQGLRTEAFF
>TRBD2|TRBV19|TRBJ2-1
TGTGCCAGTAGTATAGGTAGTCCTAGCGGCTACAATGAGCAGTTCTTC
CASSIGSPSGYNEQFF
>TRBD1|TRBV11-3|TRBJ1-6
TGTGCCAGCAGCGGATGGACAGGGCGTAATTCACCCCTCCACTTT
CASSGWTGRNSPLHF
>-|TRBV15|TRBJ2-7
TGTGCCACCAGCAGAGATCGGGGGCCATACGAGCAGTACTTC
CATSRDRGPYEQYF
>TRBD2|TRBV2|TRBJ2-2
TGTGCCAGCAGTCCCCAGCGGGGGGGAGACACCGGGGAGCTGTTTTTT
CASSPQRGGDTGELFF
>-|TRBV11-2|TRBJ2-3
TGTGCCAGCAGCTTAGCTGACAGGCCCCCAGATACGCAGTATTTT
CASSLADRPPDTQYF
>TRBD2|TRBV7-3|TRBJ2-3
TGTGCCAGCAGCTCGCAAGCGGGAAGGGTTAGCACAGATACGCAGTATTTT
CASSSQAGRVSTDTQYF
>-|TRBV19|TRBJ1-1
TGTGCCAGTAGTTTGCGGGAGACTGAAGCTTTCTTT
CASSLRETEAFF
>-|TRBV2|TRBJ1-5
TGTGCCAGCAGGGTCGGGCCATCCACGCCCCAGCATTTT
CASRVGPSTPQHF
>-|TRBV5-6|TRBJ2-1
TGTGCCAGCAGCTTGTGGGTGGGTTTCACCTACAATGAGCAGTTCTTC
CASSLWVGFTYNEQFF